There are many counts of the clone carrying this TCR beta chain. This specimen comes from a study of human T cells and chemical hapten exposure. As to time point: patch test 2, 6 weeks after DPC sensitization. Treatment of the sample: therapeutic diphenylcyclopropenone sensitization with weekly scalp DPC. Total RNA extraction was carried out from unfractionated whole blood. In every case, blood was obtained before the patch test was applied. This CDR3 region has 13 residues. The germline V gene has CDR1 SGDLS and CDR2 YYNGEE. The ends were cut back, 2 bases at V and 5 bases at J, with 8 bases in the middle. Using its own MiXCR run on the RACE reads, TCRdb lists one record per CDR3 protein. Altogether roughly 43,000 distinct CDR3 sequences are present, 9.5% to 10% being singletons, with the ten largest covering around 15%.

This specimen was whole blood, taken in connection with sensitization to the hapten diphenylcyclopropenone (DPC). This TCR came from a woman in her twenties or thirties with alopecia areata. Some clones in this sample may be carry-over from other donors' samples. The J gene is TRBJ2-1, the V gene TRBV9, with D maybe TRBD1 (5 bases). The CDR3 loop is CASSVTGDNEQFF. CDR3 in DNA: TGTGCCAGCAGCGTTACAGGAGACAATGAGCAGTTCTTC.